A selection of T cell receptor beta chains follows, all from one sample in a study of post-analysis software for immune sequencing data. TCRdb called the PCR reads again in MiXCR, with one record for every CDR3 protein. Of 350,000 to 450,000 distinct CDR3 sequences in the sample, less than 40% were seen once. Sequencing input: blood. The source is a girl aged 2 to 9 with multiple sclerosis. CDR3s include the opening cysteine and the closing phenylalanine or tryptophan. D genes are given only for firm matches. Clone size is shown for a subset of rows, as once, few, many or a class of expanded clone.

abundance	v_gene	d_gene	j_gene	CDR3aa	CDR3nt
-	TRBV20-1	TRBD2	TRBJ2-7	CSARGINLAGFCYEQYF	TGCAGTGCTAGAGGGATCAATCTAGCGGGATTCTGTTACGAGCAGTACTTC
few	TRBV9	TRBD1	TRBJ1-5	CASSVSGQPNQPQHF	TGTGCCAGCAGCGTATCGGGACAGCCCAATCAGCCCCAGCATTTT
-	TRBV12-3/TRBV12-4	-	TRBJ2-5	CASSLLGLGTQYF	TGTGCCAGCAGTTTGTTGGGGTTGGGGACCCAGTACTTC
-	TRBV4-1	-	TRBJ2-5	CASSQGRSFRETQYF	TGCGCCAGCAGCCAAGGTCGGAGTTTTCGAGAGACCCAGTACTTC
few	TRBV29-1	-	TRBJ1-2	CSVAGTPPLIYGYTF	TGCAGCGTTGCCGGGACACCTCCGTTAATCTATGGCTACACCTTC
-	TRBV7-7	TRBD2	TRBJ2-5	CASSPWGLAGSRETQYF	TGTGCTAGCAGCCCTTGGGGACTAGCGGGTTCACGGGAGACCCAGTACTTC
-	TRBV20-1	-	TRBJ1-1	CSAHPGVHTEAFF	TGCAGTGCCCACCCTGGGGTCCACACTGAAGCTTTCTTT
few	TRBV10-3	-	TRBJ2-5	CAISEAGPQETQYF	TGTGCCATCAGTGAGGCTGGGCCGCAAGAGACCCAGTACTTC
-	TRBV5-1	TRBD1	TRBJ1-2	CASNKDRDYGYTF	TGCGCCAGCAACAAGGACAGGGACTATGGCTACACCTTC
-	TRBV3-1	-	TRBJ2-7	CASSQGFQGIYEQYF	TGTGCCAGCAGCCAAGGGTTCCAGGGTATCTACGAGCAGTACTTC
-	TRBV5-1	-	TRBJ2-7	CASSLDQPRLPSYEQYF	TGCGCCAGCAGCTTGGATCAGCCTAGGCTTCCCTCCTACGAGCAGTACTTC
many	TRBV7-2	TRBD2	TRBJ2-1	CASSPTSGTYNEQFF	TGTGCCAGCAGCCCTACTAGCGGTACCTACAATGAGCAGTTCTTC
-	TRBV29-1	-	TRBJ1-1	CSVEDGAEAFF	TGCAGCGTCGAAGACGGGGCTGAAGCTTTCTTT
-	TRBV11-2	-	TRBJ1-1	CASSLDGRGDGTEAFF	TGTGCCAGCAGCTTAGATGGGAGAGGGGATGGAACTGAAGCTTTCTTT
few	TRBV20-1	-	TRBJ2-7	CSARDLDTYEQYF	TGCAGTGCTAGAGATCTGGACACCTACGAGCAGTACTTC
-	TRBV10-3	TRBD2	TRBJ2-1	CAISDRLAPYNEQFF	TGTGCCATCAGTGACCGACTAGCGCCTTACAATGAGCAGTTCTTC
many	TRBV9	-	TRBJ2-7	CASSPGLSYEQYF	TGTGCCAGCAGCCCGGGACTGAGCTACGAGCAGTACTTC
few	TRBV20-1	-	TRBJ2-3	CSARDNAEYF	TGCAGTGCTAGAGATAACGCGGAGTATTTT
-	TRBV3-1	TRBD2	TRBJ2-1	CASSQRRAGVNNEQFF	TGTGCCAGCAGCCAGAGGAGAGCGGGAGTTAACAATGAGCAGTTCTTC
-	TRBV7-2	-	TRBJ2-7	CASSKDYPEQYF	TGTGCCAGCAGCAAAGACTATCCCGAGCAGTACTTC
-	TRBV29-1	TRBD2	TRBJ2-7	CSVIPPGGGEQYF	TGCAGCGTAATACCTCCGGGGGGTGGAGAGCAGTACTTC
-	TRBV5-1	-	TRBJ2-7	CASSFGQYPGQMYF	TGCGCCAGCAGCTTTGGCCAGTACCCCGGACAGATGTACTTC
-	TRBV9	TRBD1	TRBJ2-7	CASSPTSDRGSPYEQYF	TGTGCCAGCAGCCCTACATCCGACAGGGGGTCCCCCTACGAGCAGTACTTC
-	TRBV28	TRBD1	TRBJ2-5	CASSFGRQGLGETQYF	TGTGCCAGCAGTTTCGGGAGACAGGGGTTAGGAGAGACCCAGTACTTC
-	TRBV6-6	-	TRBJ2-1	CTSSYLERTNEQFF	TGTACCAGCAGTTACCTAGAGCGCACGAATGAGCAGTTCTTC
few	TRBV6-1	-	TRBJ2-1	CASSETGPRGRQFF	TGTGCCAGCAGTGAGACGGGCCCCCGGGGTCGACAGTTCTTC
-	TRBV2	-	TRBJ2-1	CASSEYPGSSYNEQFF	TGTGCCAGCAGTGAATACCCGGGAAGCTCCTACAATGAGCAGTTCTTC
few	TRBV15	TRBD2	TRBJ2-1	CATSRSGTSGSSYNEQFF	TGTGCCACCAGCAGATCGGGGACTAGCGGGTCCTCCTACAATGAGCAGTTCTTC